These 22 T cell receptor beta chains were all obtained from the same sample, sequenced in a study of blood T cell repertoires in COVID-19. The method was immunoSEQ multiplex PCR; TCRdb's version includes in-frame clones alone and lacks a portion of them. In the table there are approximately 93,000 clones, roughly 88% of which are singletons. The sample was peripheral blood. These receptors all stem from a man between 50 and 59 years old with active or convalescent COVID-19.

The chain links TRBV28 to TRBJ2-3; 7 nucleotides match TRBD2. There are 14 residues in the CDR3. Looked up from germline, CDR1 is MDHEN and CDR2 is SYDVKM. J lost 2 bases, V lost 6 bases, and 5 bases had no gene match. The CDR3 nucleotides are TGTGCCAGCAGGGGAGGACTAGTCACAGATACGCAGTATTTT. This codes for CASRGGLVTDTQYF.

The CDR3 sequence: CSVEIRVPYEQYF. The CDR3 coding sequence is TGCAGCGTTGAAATCCGGGTCCCCTACGAGCAGTACTTC. The chain is built from TRBV29-1 and TRBJ2-7; D call uncertain. Germline values: CDR1 SQVTM, CDR2 ANQGSEA. Trimming removed 2 bases at V and 2 bases at J, with 10 bases between. The CDR3 is made up of 13 amino acids.

The rearrangement uses TRBV6-4 and TRBJ1-1; D uncertain. The ends were cut back, 4 bases at V and 6 bases at J, with 12 bases in the middle. This CDR3 spans 13 amino acids. CDR1 is MRHNA and CDR2 is SNTAGT in the germline V gene. The CDR3 here is CASSASRVAEAFF. As DNA, the CDR3 is TGTGCCAGCAGTGCCTCCCGGGTCGCTGAAGCTTTCTTT.

The V gene is TRBV11-2, the J gene TRBJ2-7; TRBD2 agrees at 9 bases. J was trimmed by 2 bases and V by 1 base; bases with no gene match: 3. Germline-derived CDR1 and CDR2 are SGHAT and FQNNGV. The CDR3 extends over 15 amino acids. The CDR3 is CASSLGLAGAYEQYF. The CDR3 DNA sequence: TGTGCCAGCAGCTTAGGGTTAGCGGGAGCCTACGAGCAGTACTTC.

Only one count was recorded for this clone. This chain joins TRBV6-1 and TRBJ2-7, with D perhaps matching TRBD1 (7 bases). V lost 3 bases and J lost 6, with 15 bases in between. Germline V gene lookup returns CDR1 MNHNS and CDR2 SASEGT. The CDR3 loop spans 14 amino acids. CDR3 protein: CASSDHRGLPEQYF. For the CDR3, the DNA is TGTGCCAGCAGTGATCACAGGGGACTCCCCGAGCAGTACTTC.

This clone was picked up one time. The CDR3: CAISEQGDIQPQHF. The CDR3 coding sequence is TGTGCCATCAGTGAACAAGGTGACATTCAGCCCCAGCATTTT. This chain links TRBV10-3 with TRBJ1-5, with D hard to call. Germline-derived CDR1 and CDR2 are ENHRY and SYGVKD. The CDR3 contains 14 residues. Trimming stripped 3 bases from V and 6 bases from J, with 12 bases between.

The gene calls are TRBV29-1 and TRBJ1-2; no clear D gene. This CDR3 is 14 amino acids long. V was trimmed by 3 bases and J by 1 base, leaving 12 bases between them. Germline V gene lookup returns CDR1 SQVTM and CDR2 ANQGSEA. CDR3 sequence reads: CSVESGGINYGYTF. CDR3 coding DNA: TGCAGCGTTGAGAGTGGAGGGATTAACTATGGCTACACCTTC.

The chain employs TRBV5-1 and TRBJ2-1, with 8 bases lining up with TRBD1. The CDR3 has 16 residues. V lost 4 bases and J lost 10; bases outside the gene matches: 16. CDR1 is SGHRS and CDR2 is YFSETQ in the germline V gene. The CDR3 sequence is CASSPRSSGQVLEQFF. CDR3 coding DNA: TGCGCCAGCAGCCCTAGGAGCTCGGGACAGGTTTTGGAGCAGTTCTTC. The full variable domain, its missing parts supplied by reference TRBV5-1 and TRBJ2-1, is KAGVTQTPRYLIKTRGQQVTLSCSPISGHRSVSWYQQTPGQGLQFLFEYFSETQRNKGNFPGRFSGRQFSNSRSEMNVSTLELGDSALYLCASSPRSSGQVLEQFFGPGTRLTVL.

CDR3 coding DNA: TGCGCCAGCAGGCTTAGCGTTGCCGACAATGAGCAGTTCTTC. It encodes CASRLSVADNEQFF. The chain uses TRBV5-1 and TRBJ2-1; D is possibly TRBD2 (5 bases). CDR1 is SGHRS, CDR2 YFSETQ, per germline. This CDR3 is built from 14 residues. V gave up 5 bases and J gave up 5 bases, with 14 bases separating them.

V gene TRBV25-1 combines with J gene TRBJ2-1; 9 bases agree with TRBD2. Germline CDR1 MGHDK, CDR2 SYGVNS. The CDR3 spans 15 residues. The V segment lost 2 bases and the J segment 8 bases; nucleotides outside the gene matches: 7. In DNA form, the CDR3 reads TGTGCCAGCAGTGAAAACTTAGCGGGAGAGGATGAGCAGTTCTTC. Protein sequence: CASSENLAGEDEQFF.

This clone occurred a few times. The rearrangement links TRBV18 to TRBJ1-5; D might be TRBD1 (6 bases). V was cut by 6 bases and J by 5 bases, with 17 bases left in between. This CDR3 has 15 residues. Germline V gives CDR1 KGHSH, CDR2 LQKENI. The chain's CDR3 is CASSSTGTRYQPQHF. CDR3 nucleotides: TGTGCCAGCTCGTCAACCGGGACACGTTATCAGCCCCAGCATTTT.

The J gene is TRBJ1-4, the V gene TRBV6-5; TRBD1 matches 7 bases. Per the germline V gene, CDR1 is MNHEY and CDR2 is SVGAGI. J lost 0 bases, V lost 6 bases, and 4 bases had no gene match. CDR3 size: 15 residues. The DNA of the CDR3 is TGTGCCAGCAGACGACAGGGAGCAACTAATGAAAAACTGTTTTTT. Translation gives CASRRQGATNEKLFF.

The rearrangement links TRBV18 to TRBJ1-5; 8 bases map to TRBD1. Germline V gene data show CDR1 as KGHSH and CDR2 as LQKENI. With 2 bases clipped from V and 6 bases from J, the junction kept 12 bases outside the gene matches. This CDR3 spans 17 amino acids. Written as DNA, the CDR3 is TGTGCCAGCTCACCAGATCTGTCCAGGGGGCAAGGTCAGCCCCAGCATTTT. As protein: CASSPDLSRGQGQPQHF.

The chain uses TRBV2 and TRBJ2-3; 9 bases line up with TRBD2. From germline, CDR1 is SNHLY and CDR2 FYNNEI. Trimming at V came to 6 bases and at J to 3 bases, leaving 7 bases not matched to a gene. This CDR3 is built from 15 residues. The CDR3 nucleotides are TGTGCCAGCAGGGCGCGGGAGGGGGTGACAGATACGCAGTATTTT. Its protein is CASRAREGVTDTQYF.

The chain has TRBV4-3 and TRBJ2-3, with a weak D call TRBD1 (6 bases). V was cut by 0 bases and J by 2 bases, with 9 bases left in between. The CDR3 is 15 residues long. Germline CDR1 and CDR2: LGHNA and YSLEER. The chain's CDR3 is CASSQETGHTDTQYF. In nucleotides, the CDR3 is TGCGCCAGCAGCCAAGAGACAGGACACACAGATACGCAGTATTTT.

The chain employs TRBV9 and TRBJ1-2; maybe TRBD1 (6 bases). This CDR3 is 15 amino acids long. Germline V lookup: CDR1 SGDLS, CDR2 YYNGEE. V was trimmed by 0 bases and J by 3 bases, leaving 12 bases between them. This CDR3 reads CASSVEQGLYYGYTF. The CDR3 DNA reads as TGTGCCAGCAGCGTAGAACAGGGTCTGTACTATGGCTACACCTTC.

The chain combines TRBV25-1 with TRBJ2-5; 7 nucleotides align to TRBD1. J lost 5 bases, V lost 6 bases, and 9 bases had no gene match. Germline CDR1 MGHDK, CDR2 SYGVNS. The CDR3 totals 14 residues. The CDR3 loop is CASRPDRVGETQYF. The CDR3 nucleotides are TGTGCCAGCAGACCCGACAGGGTCGGGGAGACCCAGTACTTC.

The chain carries TRBV6-5 and TRBJ2-1, with a weak D call TRBD1 (7 bases). CDR1 is MNHEY and CDR2 is SVGAGI in the germline V gene. The CDR3 totals 13 residues. V was pared by 7 bases and J by 6 bases, with 13 bases between. The CDR3 reads CASTRDRLNEQFF. DNA for the CDR3: TGTGCCAGCACGCGGGACAGACTCAATGAGCAGTTCTTC.

The CDR3 loop is CASSRDSGETQYF. Here the CDR3 DNA reads TGTGCCAGCAGCAGGGACAGTGGAGAGACCCAGTACTTC. The chain recombines TRBV7-7 with TRBJ2-5; 7 positions match TRBD1. After removal of 5 bases from V and 4 bases from J, the junction contained 4 bases not matched to a gene. This CDR3 region has 13 residues. The germline V gene encodes CDR1 SSHAT and CDR2 FNYEAQ (reference sequence).

This chain connects TRBV9 to TRBJ1-1; D gene unclear. This CDR3 spans 13 amino acids. Trimming shortened V by 4 bases and J by 1 base, and 8 bases separated the two germline ends. The germline CDR1 and CDR2 sequences are SGDLS and YYNGEE. The CDR3 DNA is TGTGCCAGCAGCACCAGTGGGAACACTGAAGCTTTCTTT. Encoded protein: CASSTSGNTEAFF.

The J gene is TRBJ2-5, the V gene TRBV29-1, with D perhaps matching TRBD2 (6 bases). The V gene lost 4 bases and the J gene lost 2 bases, with 17 bases spanning the gap. The CDR3 consists of 15 residues. CDR1 and CDR2 from the germline V gene are SQVTM and ANQGSEA. DNA for the CDR3: TGCAGCGTTGGGGGAGTGGGGGGATTACAAGAGACCCAGTACTTC. Translation: CSVGGVGGLQETQYF.

This chain links TRBV9 with TRBJ2-5; the match to TRBD2 covers 9 bases. The CDR3 has 14 amino acids. Losses at the gene ends were 2 bases for V and 5 bases for J; bases not matched to a gene: 4. Germline CDR1 SGDLS, CDR2 YYNGEE. In DNA, the CDR3 is TGTGCCAGCAGCGTTAGCGGGGGCCTGGAGACCCAGTACTTC. It specifies CASSVSGGLETQYF.